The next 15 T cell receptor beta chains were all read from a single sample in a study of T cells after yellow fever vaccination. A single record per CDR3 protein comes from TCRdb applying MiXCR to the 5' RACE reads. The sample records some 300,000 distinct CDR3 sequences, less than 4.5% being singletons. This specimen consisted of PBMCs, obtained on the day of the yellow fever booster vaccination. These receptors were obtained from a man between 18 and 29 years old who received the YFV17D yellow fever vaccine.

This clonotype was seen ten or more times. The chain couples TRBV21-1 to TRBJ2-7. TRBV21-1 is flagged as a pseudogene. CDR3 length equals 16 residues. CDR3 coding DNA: TGTGCCAGCAGCAAATTCCTTACGGAGAGCTCCTACGAGCAGTACGTC. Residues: CASSKFLTESSYEQYV.

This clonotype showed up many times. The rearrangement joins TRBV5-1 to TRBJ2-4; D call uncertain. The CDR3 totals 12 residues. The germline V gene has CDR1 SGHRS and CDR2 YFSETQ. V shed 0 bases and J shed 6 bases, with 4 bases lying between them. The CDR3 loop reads CASSLDGNIQYF. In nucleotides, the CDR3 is TGCGCCAGCAGCTTGGACGGAAACATTCAGTACTTC.

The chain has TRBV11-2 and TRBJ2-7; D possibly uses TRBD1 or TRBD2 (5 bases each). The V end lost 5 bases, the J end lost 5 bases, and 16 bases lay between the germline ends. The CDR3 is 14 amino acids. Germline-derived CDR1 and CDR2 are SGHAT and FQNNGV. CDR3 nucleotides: TGTGCCAGCAGCCTCGGGGACCTGGGGGACGAGCAGTACTTC. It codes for CASSLGDLGDEQYF.

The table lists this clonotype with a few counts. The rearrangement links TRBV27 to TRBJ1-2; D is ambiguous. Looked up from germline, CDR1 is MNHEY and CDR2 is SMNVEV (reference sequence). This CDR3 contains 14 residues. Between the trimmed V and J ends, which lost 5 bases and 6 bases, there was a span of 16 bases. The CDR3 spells CASSPNPRRDGYTF. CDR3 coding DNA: TGTGCCAGCAGTCCGAACCCCAGGAGAGATGGCTACACCTTC.

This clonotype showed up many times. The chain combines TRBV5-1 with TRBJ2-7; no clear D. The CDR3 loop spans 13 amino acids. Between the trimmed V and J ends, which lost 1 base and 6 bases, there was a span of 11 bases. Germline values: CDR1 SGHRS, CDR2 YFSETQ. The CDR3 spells CASSLITDSEQYV. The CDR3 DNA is TGCGCCAGCAGCTTGATAACGGATAGCGAGCAGTACGTC.

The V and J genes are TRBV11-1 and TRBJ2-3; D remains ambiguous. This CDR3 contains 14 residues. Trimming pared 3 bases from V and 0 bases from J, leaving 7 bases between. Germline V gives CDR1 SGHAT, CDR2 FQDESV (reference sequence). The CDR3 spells CASSLTHSTDTQYF. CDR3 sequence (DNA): TGTGCCAGCAGCTTGACTCATAGCACAGATACGCAGTATTTT.

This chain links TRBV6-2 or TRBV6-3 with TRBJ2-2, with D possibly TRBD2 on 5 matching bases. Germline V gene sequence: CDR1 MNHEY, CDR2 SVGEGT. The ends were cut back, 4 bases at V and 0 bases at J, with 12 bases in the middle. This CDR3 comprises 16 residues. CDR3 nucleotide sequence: TGTGCCAGCAGTTCGGCCGCGGGTGCGAACACCGGGGAGCTGTTTTTT. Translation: CASSSAAGANTGELFF.

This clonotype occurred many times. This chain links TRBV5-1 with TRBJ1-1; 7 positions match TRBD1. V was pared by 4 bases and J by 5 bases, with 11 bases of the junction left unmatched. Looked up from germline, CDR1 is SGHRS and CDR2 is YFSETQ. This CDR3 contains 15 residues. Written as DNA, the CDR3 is TGCGCCAGCAGCGTCAGAACAGGGGTTTGGACTGAAGCTTTCTTT. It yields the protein CASSVRTGVWTEAFF. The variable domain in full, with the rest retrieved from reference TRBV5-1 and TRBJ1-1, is KAGVTQTPRYLIKTRGQQVTLSCSPISGHRSVSWYQQTPGQGLQFLFEYFSETQRNKGNFPGRFSGRQFSNSRSEMNVSTLELGDSALYLCASSVRTGVWTEAFFGQGTRLTVV.

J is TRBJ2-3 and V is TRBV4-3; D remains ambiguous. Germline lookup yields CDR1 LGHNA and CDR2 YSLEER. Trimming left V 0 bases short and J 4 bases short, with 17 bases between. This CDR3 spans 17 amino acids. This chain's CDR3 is CASSQDLPPTFADTQYF. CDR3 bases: TGCGCCAGCAGCCAAGATCTTCCACCGACATTTGCAGATACGCAGTATTTT.

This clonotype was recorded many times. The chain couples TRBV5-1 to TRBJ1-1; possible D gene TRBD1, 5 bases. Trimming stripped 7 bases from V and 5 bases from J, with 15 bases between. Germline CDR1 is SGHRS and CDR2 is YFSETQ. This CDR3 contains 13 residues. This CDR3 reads CASRDPGGTEAFF. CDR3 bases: TGCGCCAGCCGGGACCCTGGAGGGACTGAAGCTTTCTTT.

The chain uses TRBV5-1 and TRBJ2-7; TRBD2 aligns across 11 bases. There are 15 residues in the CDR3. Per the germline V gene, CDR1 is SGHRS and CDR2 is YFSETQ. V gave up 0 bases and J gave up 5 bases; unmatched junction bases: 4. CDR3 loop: CASSLGTSGGHEQYF. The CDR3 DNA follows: TGCGCCAGCAGCTTGGGTACTAGCGGGGGCCACGAGCAGTACTTC.

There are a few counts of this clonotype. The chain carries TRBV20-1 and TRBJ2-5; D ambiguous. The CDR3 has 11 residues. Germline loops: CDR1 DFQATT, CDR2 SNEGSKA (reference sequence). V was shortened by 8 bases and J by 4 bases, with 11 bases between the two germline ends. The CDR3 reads CSQTRRETQYF. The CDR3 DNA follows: TGCAGTCAGACACGAAGAGAGACCCAGTACTTC.

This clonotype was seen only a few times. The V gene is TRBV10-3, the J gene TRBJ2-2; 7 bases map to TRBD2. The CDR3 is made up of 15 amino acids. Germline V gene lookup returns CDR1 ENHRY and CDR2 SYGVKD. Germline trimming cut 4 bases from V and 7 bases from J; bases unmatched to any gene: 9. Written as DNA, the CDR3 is TGTGCCATCAGTGCCCGGACCCAGCGGGACGGGGAGCTGTTTTTT. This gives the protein CAISARTQRDGELFF.

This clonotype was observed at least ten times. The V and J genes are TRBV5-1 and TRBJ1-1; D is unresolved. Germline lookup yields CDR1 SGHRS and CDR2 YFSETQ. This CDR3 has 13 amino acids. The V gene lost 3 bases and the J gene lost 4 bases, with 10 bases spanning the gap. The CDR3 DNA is TGCGCCAGCAGCTGGGAGAGACCCACTGAAGCTTTCTTT. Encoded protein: CASSWERPTEAFF.

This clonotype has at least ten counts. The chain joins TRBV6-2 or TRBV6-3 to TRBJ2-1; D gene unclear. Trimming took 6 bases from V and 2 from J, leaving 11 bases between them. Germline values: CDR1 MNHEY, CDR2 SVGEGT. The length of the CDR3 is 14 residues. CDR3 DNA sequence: TGTGCCAGCAGCCAAGACTCCCCCTACAATGAGCAGTTCTTC. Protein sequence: CASSQDSPYNEQFF.